The 9 T cell receptor beta chains in this list originate from one sample, sequenced in a study of post-analysis software for immune sequencing data. Study-level points and caveats: Roughly five TRBV segments appeared more often in patients than in controls, and TRBV5-6, TRBV5-1 and TRBV20-1 were among these.

These receptors lack a known antigen. Included in the TCR beta cDNA libraries were unique molecular identifiers. TCRdb re-analysed the PCR reads in MiXCR, keeping a single row per CDR3 protein. The table shows fewer than 700,000 distinct CDR3 sequences, with about 40% occurring only once. The sample taken for sequencing was blood. The receptors derive from a girl aged 5 to 17 with multiple sclerosis.

CDR3 nucleotides: TGTGCCAGCAGTTACTCGGTCCTTCAGGGGAGAGGGAATCAGCCCCAGCATTTT. Its translation: CASSYSVLQGRGNQPQHF. The chain is built from TRBV6-5 and TRBJ1-5, with D perhaps TRBD1 (6 bases). V shed 0 bases and J shed 4 bases, with 19 bases lying between them. The CDR3 loop spans 18 amino acids. Germline V lookup: CDR1 MNHEY, CDR2 SVGAGI.

V gene TRBV12-3 or TRBV12-4 combines with J gene TRBJ1-2, with TRBD1 matching over 9 bases. V trimming: 6 bases; J trimming: 8 bases; junction bases outside the gene matches: 7. The CDR3 contains 13 residues. CDR3 residues: CASSQDRGLGYTF. CDR3 bases: TGTGCCAGCAGCCAGGACAGGGGATTAGGCTACACCTTC.

The chain links TRBV5-1 to TRBJ2-5; 7 bases match TRBD1. Germline CDR1 SGHRS, CDR2 YFSETQ. CDR3 length: 15 amino acids. V gave up 0 bases and J gave up 5 bases; unmatched junction bases: 7. CDR3 residues: CASSLDRGRGETQYF. The CDR3 DNA reads as TGCGCCAGCAGCTTGGACAGGGGCCGTGGGGAGACCCAGTACTTC.

The genes are TRBV27 and TRBJ2-3, with a weak D call TRBD2 (6 bases). The germline gives CDR1 MNHEY, CDR2 SMNVEV (reference sequence). With 9 bases removed from V and 1 base from J, the gap between germline ends came to 20 bases. The CDR3 sequence is 16 residues long. DNA for the CDR3: TGTGCCAGTTTGGGTGGAGGGGAAGAGGGCACAGATACGCAGTATTTT. This sequence encodes CASLGGGEEGTDTQYF.

This sequence joins TRBV4-1 and TRBJ2-5; TRBD1 aligns across 8 bases. The end of the DNA is better explained by TRBJ2-7, so the J call may be wrong. Germline lookup yields CDR1 MGHRA and CDR2 YSYEKL. The CDR3 covers 15 residues. The CDR3 sequence is CASSHWTGPAYEQYF. The CDR3 DNA reads TGCGCCAGCAGCCACTGGACAGGGCCTGCCTACGAGCAGTACTTC.

V gene TRBV6-1 combines with J gene TRBJ1-4; D remains unclear. The CDR3 covers 13 residues. V lost 11 bases and J 5 bases, leaving 15 bases between the germline ends. Per germline, CDR1 MNHNS and CDR2 SASEGT. The CDR3: CASTAQRNEKLFF. CDR3 in DNA: TGTGCCTCCACGGCACAGAGAAATGAAAAACTGTTTTTT.

The rearrangement links TRBV7-2 to TRBJ1-6, with D uncertain. The length of the CDR3 is 13 residues. In germline, CDR1 is SGHTA, CDR2 FQGNSA. V lost 5 bases and J 7 bases, leaving 9 bases between the germline ends. This chain's CDR3 is CASSGSGNSPLHF. CDR3 nucleotides: TGTGCCAGCAGCGGGTCCGGAAATTCACCCCTCCACTTT.

The rearrangement joins TRBV12-3 or TRBV12-4 to TRBJ2-7, with TRBD1 matching 9 bases. CDR3 length equals 17 residues. The J segment lost 2 bases and the V segment lost 5 bases, leaving 13 bases of the junction unmatched. The CDR3 loop reads CASSVDTGTGFTYEQYF. CDR3 DNA: TGTGCCAGCAGTGTCGACACCGGGACAGGGTTTACCTACGAGCAGTACTTC.

About this clonotype: One junction end does not reproduce the germline sequence, and a read error may be involved. The chain uses TRBV5-6 and TRBJ2-3; D is uncertain. This CDR3 region has 11 residues. Germline V CDR1 and CDR2: SGHDT, YYEEEE. CDR3: CAGSLGDTQYF. The CDR3 DNA reads TGTGCCGGCAGCCTGGGTGATACGCAGTATTTT. The variable domain in full, with the rest retrieved from reference TRBV5-6 and TRBJ2-3, is DAGVTQSPTHLIKTRGQQVTLRCSPKSGHDTVSWYQQALGQGPQFIFQYYEEEERQRGNFPDRFSGHQFPNYSSELNVNALLLGDSALYLCAGSLGDTQYFGPGTRLTVL.